This T cell receptor (beta chain) was found in a study of Graves' ophthalmopathy and Graves' hyperthyroidism. Amplification targeted the TCR beta CDR3 regions, with RNA transcripts as the source material. HTBI-primed first-round RT-PCR preceded second-round multiplex PCR. TCRdb itself ran the multiplex PCR reads through MiXCR, one entry per CDR3 protein. The sample lists approximately 700,000 distinct CDR3 sequences, roughly 39% seen once, with around 3.3% in the top ten. The CDR3 covers 11 residues. The ends were cut back, 0 bases at V and 14 bases at J, with 11 bases in the middle. Per germline, CDR1 SGHRS and CDR2 YFSETQ. Those donors who had ophthalmopathy presented with moderate-to-severe activity, a CAS of ≥3, a NOSPECS of ≥4 and a duration under 3 months.

The chain combines TRBV5-1 with TRBJ1-2; no clear D gene. Sequenced material: peripheral blood. This TCR was sampled from an adult man with Graves' ophthalmopathy. CDR3 nucleotide sequence: TGCGCCAGCAGCTTGGATCCTGGCAAAACCTTC. It specifies CASSLDPGKTF.